This T cell receptor (beta chain) was recorded in a study of read filtering for tumor transcriptome and immune sequencing. As for the study in general: Among patients, approximately 16 were male and approximately 15 female, aged about 45 to 80 (mean approximately 60).

At least ten counts were recorded for this clonotype. This CDR3 has 12 residues. Germline CDR1 MNHEY, CDR2 SMNVEV (reference sequence). With 4 bases removed from V and 6 bases from J, the gap between germline ends came to 7 bases. Molecular barcoded adaptors covering alpha/delta and beta/gamma chains were used on around 370 ng RNA. TCRdb called the reads again in MiXCR, with one record for every CDR3 protein. The repertoire holds approximately 62,000 distinct CDR3 sequences, 15% to 20% seen once, with roughly 10% in the top ten. Sequencing used a population of CD138-negative cells sorted from bone marrow. The TCR was taken from a donor aged 40 or older with multiple myeloma. The chain combines TRBV27 with TRBJ2-1; D not resolved. Written as DNA, the CDR3 is TGTGCCAGCAGTTACAATCCCAATGAGCAGTTCTTC. It yields the protein CASSYNPNEQFF.